The 11 T cell receptor beta chains given below trace back to one sample, sequenced in a study of cytomegalovirus exposure and HLA in healthy donors. Researchers ran the PCR with 60 Vbeta and 13 Jbeta primers. Clones were read by immunoSEQ multiplex PCR, and TCRdb kept only the in-frame ones, dropping some. Altogether about 190,000 clones are present, around 75% being singletons, with the ten largest covering 1.6%. Sequenced input: PBMCs. These receptors were collected from a woman in her fifties or sixties in good health and CMV-seronegative.

This clone was counted once. This chain connects TRBV10-3 to TRBJ2-7; 7 nucleotides match TRBD1. This CDR3 comprises 15 residues. After removal of 3 bases from V and 0 bases from J, the junction contained 5 bases not matched to a gene. Germline-derived CDR1 and CDR2 are ENHRY and SYGVKD. CDR3 nucleotide sequence: TGTGCCATCAGTGATCCCGGGACAGTCTCCTACGAGCAGTACTTC. Translating it yields CAISDPGTVSYEQYF.

This chain uses TRBV15 with TRBJ1-2; a weak D match, TRBD1 (5 bases). In germline, CDR1 is LNHNV, CDR2 YYDKDF (reference sequence). Trimming left V 0 bases short and J 0 bases short, with 8 bases between. The CDR3 loop spans 15 amino acids. As DNA, the CDR3 is TGTGCCACCAGCAGAGAAAGACAGCCTAACTATGGCTACACCTTC. Its protein product is CATSRERQPNYGYTF.

The rearrangement uses TRBV28 and TRBJ1-2; TRBD1 matches 7 bases. After removal of 6 bases from V and 3 bases from J, the junction contained 4 bases not matched to a gene. Per the germline V gene, CDR1 is MDHEN and CDR2 is SYDVKM. The CDR3 contains 13 residues. DNA of the CDR3: TGTGCCAGCAGCGTCGACAGGGACTATGGCTACACCTTC. It codes for CASSVDRDYGYTF.

V and J are TRBV23-1 and TRBJ2-1, with D unresolved. TRBV23-1 is given ORF status, its function remaining uncertain. The CDR3 consists of 18 residues. V was clipped by 5 bases and J by 0 bases, with 20 bases between them. In DNA form, the CDR3 reads TGCGCCAGCAGTACCCCCCACCTGGGTAGAGGCTCCTACAATGAGCAGTTCTTC. Translated, it gives CASSTPHLGRGSYNEQFF.

There are a few counts of this clone. V gene TRBV4-3 combines with J gene TRBJ2-7; 7 bases map to TRBD1. Trimming removed 1 base from V and 0 bases from J; junction bases left unmatched: 12. This CDR3 is built from 18 residues. CDR1 and CDR2 (germline): LGHNA, YSLEER. CDR3 region: CASSQGQNIGGSSYEQYF. The DNA of the CDR3 is TGCGCCAGCAGCCAAGGGCAAAACATAGGGGGCTCCTCCTACGAGCAGTACTTC.

The chain links TRBV19 to TRBJ2-2, with 7 bases matching TRBD2. J was trimmed by 0 bases and V by 5 bases; bases with no gene match: 0. From germline, CDR1 is LNHDA and CDR2 SQIVND (reference sequence). This CDR3 spans 14 amino acids. For the CDR3, the DNA is TGTGCCAGTAGTGGACTAGCGAACACCGGGGAGCTGTTTTTT. This translates into CASSGLANTGELFF.

DNA for the CDR3: TGTGCCAGCAGCCCCCTAGCGGGAAGCCACGAGCAGTACTTC. Its protein product is CASSPLAGSHEQYF. J is TRBJ2-5 and V is TRBV5-4; 9 bases match TRBD2. Matching the DNA end better, TRBJ2-7 makes the J call doubtful. The CDR3 runs to 14 residues. In germline, CDR1 is SGHNT, CDR2 YYREEE (reference sequence).

This clone was observed once. This sequence joins TRBV7-9 and TRBJ1-1, with 7 positions matching TRBD1. Germline assignment: CDR1 SEHNR and CDR2 FQNEAQ (reference sequence). This CDR3 has 16 amino acids. Trimming removed 0 bases from V and 5 bases from J; junction bases left unmatched: 9. The CDR3 nucleotides are TGTGCCAGCAGCTTAGCGAGACAGGGAAGGAGAACTGAAGCTTTCTTT. It encodes CASSLARQGRRTEAFF.

This clone was seen just once. The chain joins TRBV7-6 to TRBJ2-5, with 14 bases fitting TRBD2. The CDR3 is 20 amino acids. V gave up 4 bases and J gave up 0 bases; unmatched junction bases: 13. From germline, CDR1 is SGHVS and CDR2 FNYEAQ. The CDR3 coding sequence is TGTGCCAGCAGCTCTTCCGGGACTAGCGGGGGCCTAAGGTACCAAGAGACCCAGTACTTC. It is translated as CASSSSGTSGGLRYQETQYF.

The rearrangement links TRBV11-2 to TRBJ2-7; no firm D call. V dropped 0 bases and J dropped 7 bases, with 16 bases sitting between them. The germline V gene encodes CDR1 SGHAT and CDR2 FQNNGV. The CDR3 has 15 amino acids. The CDR3 bases are TGTGCCAGCAGCTTAGAGCGCCAGCGCTACGTGGAGCAGTACTTC. This gives the protein CASSLERQRYVEQYF.

The rearrangement joins TRBV2 to TRBJ1-2; D possibly corresponds to TRBD1 (6 bases). The germline V gene has CDR1 SNHLY and CDR2 FYNNEI. Trimming left V 6 bases short and J 7 bases short, with 15 bases between. CDR3 length: 13 residues. CDR3 sequence: CASSATGIGGYTF. DNA for the CDR3: TGTGCCAGCAGCGCTACAGGGATTGGTGGCTACACCTTC.